This T cell receptor beta chain appears in the sequencing data of a study of blood T cell repertoires in COVID-19 (dated by TCRdb to the early 2020s). General notes on the study: Collaborator samples came from the United States, Italy and Spain and covered acute and convalescent phases of COVID-19. A freely available public database, intended as a resource for researchers studying the immune response to SARS-CoV-2, is where the repertoires were released. The prospective study material was composed of cDNA or gDNA derived from T cells, B-cell-depleted T cells, or PBMCs. The sample metadata nearly always contained a de-identified subject ID, COVID-19 status, age in years and sex. Where available, HLA class I and class II types were obtained from metadata supplied by the sample provider rather than from assay-based typing. Samples came from the ongoing ImmuneRACE study (first 160 participants) plus 1,254 subjects from 6 global collaborators. The dataset comprised deeply sampled blood TCRbeta repertoires from subjects exposed to, actively infected with, or recovered from COVID-19. The research as a whole found: The quantity of clinical and demographic metadata differed by source and by participant and was supplied without curation.

For this clone: Its antigen remains undetermined. Base qualities are not recorded, but no much larger clone differs from it by a single base.

Whole blood was collected in K2EDTA tubes by collaborating institutions according to the institutions' own protocols. For TCRbeta analysis, collaborators shipped samples as frozen whole blood, isolated PBMCs, or DNA extracted from either of those sample types. TCRbeta CDR3 regions were amplified from genomic DNA by means of the immunoSEQ Assay, a bias-controlled multiplex PCR. In the original analysis: The number of nucleated cells in each sample was estimated by amplification of reference gene primers within the assay. To quantify the absolute abundance of each unique TCRbeta CDR3 rearrangement, sequence reads were collapsed and filtered. For each sample, productive Simpson clonality was calculated as the square root of Simpson's diversity index across productive rearrangements. This is the immuneACCESS table as TCRdb keeps it, with only in-frame sequences that have V and J called. A part of the clones is gone; compared with another copy, unresolved V genes explain less than half, and the rest is unexplained. D and trimming were read from the DNA, whereas the V and J calls and clone size are those reported in that table. Across this sample there are some 150,000 clones, with 84% seen only once. Roughly 6.8% of the sample lies in the top ten.

The germline V gene specifies MDHEN as CDR1 and SYDVKM as CDR2. After removal of 5 bases from V and 5 bases from J, the junction retains 5 bases not matched to a gene. Reading from cysteine to phenylalanine, the CDR3 counts 14 amino acids. This entry keeps only the CDR3 DNA: 42 bases, framed from base 1. Sequencing was performed on peripheral blood. This receptor was identified in a woman in her fifties or sixties in a cohort sampled during active or convalescent COVID-19. The chain is assembled from TRBV28 and TRBJ2-1; the central 8 bases match TRBD1. The nucleotide sequence reads as follows: TGTGCCAGCAGTGCAGGGGGCCGACACAATGAGCAGTTCTTC. This gives the protein CASSAGGRHNEQFF.